These T cell receptor beta chains were read from a single sample in a study of shared clonotypes between healthy human individuals. Here immunoSEQ multiplex PCR was the method, and the copy in TCRdb shows in-frame clones only, minus some. The sample records some 2,000,000 clones, 85% to 95% being singletons. Sequencing input: naive CD4+ T cells sorted from blood. Receptor source: a man aged 18 to 30 in good health. CDR3s include the opening cysteine and the closing phenylalanine or tryptophan. Fields, in order: J gene, clone size, V gene, D gene, CDR3 protein, CDR3 DNA. The D gene is left open where the match is weak. Size values are once, few and many counts, or a class for expanded clones, and some rows have none.

TRBJ2-1 . TRBV7-3 . CASSGGFAGPNEQFF TGTGCCAGCAGCGGGGGATTTGCAGGCCCGAATGAGCAGTTCTTC
TRBJ2-7 . TRBV5-1 TRBD2 CASSLASGGTTYEQYF TGCGCCAGCAGCTTGGCCAGCGGGGGGACAACCTACGAGCAGTACTTC
TRBJ1-5 . TRBV5-1 TRBD1 CASSPGQGASQPQHF TGCGCCAGCAGCCCCGGACAGGGGGCATCACAGCCCCAGCATTTT
TRBJ2-3 . TRBV5-4 TRBD2 CASSVLAGGADTQYF TGTGCCAGCAGCGTACTAGCGGGGGGCGCAGATACGCAGTATTTT
TRBJ2-2 . TRBV13 TRBD2 CASSLRRLAGNTGELFF TGTGCCAGCAGCTTAAGGCGACTAGCGGGGAACACCGGGGAGCTGTTTTTT
TRBJ2-1 . TRBV5-1 TRBD2 CASLSLGGNLNEQFF TGCGCCAGCCTCTCTCTCGGGGGGAACCTTAATGAGCAGTTCTTC
TRBJ1-1 . TRBV7-9 . CASSLETGGGTEAFF TGTGCCAGCAGCTTAGAGACGGGAGGTGGAACTGAAGCTTTCTTT
TRBJ2-1 . TRBV4-2 . CASSQAPTSFNEQFF TGTGCCAGCAGCCAGGCCCCTACTAGCTTCAATGAGCAGTTCTTC
TRBJ2-3 . TRBV29-1 . CSVGGFGTDTQYF TGCAGCGTTGGTGGGTTCGGCACAGATACGCAGTATTTT
TRBJ1-1 . TRBV5-1 . CASSLERGTEAFF TGCGCCAGCAGCTTGGAGCGCGGCACTGAAGCTTTCTTT
TRBJ2-1 . TRBV15 . CATSRDSGLDVNEQFF TGTGCCACCAGCAGAGATTCAGGGCTGGACGTCAATGAGCAGTTCTTC
TRBJ2-3 . TRBV6-5 TRBD2 CASSRGETDTQYF TGTGCCAGCAGCCGGGGGGAGACAGATACGCAGTATTTT
TRBJ2-1 once TRBV2 . CASSGPVHRNNEQFF TGTGCCAGCAGTGGACCGGTGCATCGGAACAATGAGCAGTTCTTC